This TCR beta chain originates from a study of shared clonotypes between healthy human individuals (TCRdb year 2020). For the wider study: The cohort included three men and a couple of women between 18 and 49 years of age. Leukapheresis yielded between about 0.9 and 8.9 billion PBMCs per donor. Different laboratories and diverse techniques were used to prepare libraries and sequence TCR repertoires, to increase sequencing depth and limit assay-specific biases. For each donor, three plates each were used for CD4 naive and CD4 memory, two plates were used for CD8 naive, and one plate was used for CD8 memory. To estimate repertoire size and how much clonotypes are shared between individuals, the study performed deep sequencing of blood TCR repertoires from roughly five healthy adults. Broad study findings and their caveats: Because the study included only a small number of donors, the genetic and exposure-history diversity represented was limited. Across a few donors, approximately 5% of naive CD4, roughly 3.5% of naive CD8, about 2.3% of memory CD4, and under 0.45% of memory CD8 clonotypes were shared. Pairwise subsampling led to the expectation that sequencing depth would affect the degree of clonotype sharing among donors. Incomplete sequencing was indicated by rarefaction of sorted-subset datasets, despite the large sequencing depth. Sampling was limited to blood, and TCR repertoires in tissue likely differ from TCR repertoires in blood. Higher generation probabilities were observed for clonotypes shared by all four sorted-subset donors than for non-shared clonotypes. Estimated clonotype richness was generally larger for naive than for memory subsets.

In the germline V gene, CDR1 corresponds to SGHTA and CDR2 to FQGTGA. Reading from cysteine to phenylalanine, the CDR3 counts 15 amino acids. Just CDR3 DNA is preserved here, 45 bases in frame from base 1. The V and J ends are trimmed by 2 bases and 0 bases, leaving 8 bases between them. TCR CDR3 regions were amplified from genomic DNA by multiplex PCR using the deep immunoSEQ assay. For each cell subset, the extracted genomic DNA was distributed evenly across all wells of several immunoSEQ 96-well plates, and each plate served as one replicate. For sorted subsets, roughly 200 ng of genomic DNA, equivalent to around 31,000 T cell genomes, went into each replicate PCR. Purified libraries were quantified with a Qubit 3.0 fluorometer, sized on a Bioanalyzer 2100, and re-quantified with the KAPA Library Quantification kit. Every immunoSEQ 96-well plate was sequenced on a dedicated single-read 150-cycle Illumina NextSeq 550 flow cell. Regarding the original processing steps: Because the immunoSEQ output held only junctional sequences and lacked quality scores, the filtering could not match the filtering applied to full-length reads. Sequences were annotated with PyIR, a Python wrapper for IgBLAST v1.9, and V/J genes and CDR3 were assigned using IMGT germline references. Reads were removed for weak V/J assignments (E-value above 1e-6), missing CDR3, stop codons, out-of-frame junctions, or ambiguous translated residues. V3J clonotypes were defined as sequences sharing an identical inferred V gene, J gene, and CDR3 amino acid sequence. Percentage overlap between repertoires was computed as shared unique clonotypes divided by the size of the smaller repertoire. Three approaches were used to assess repertoire richness: RTK rarefaction, the Chao1 estimator, and Recon v2.1 estimates of unobserved clonotypes. OLGA was used to compute generation probabilities for all TCRbeta clonotypes that the gDNA method yielded from four donors. What TCRdb holds here is the immuneACCESS table cut down to in-frame rearrangements. Part of the clones is not present; checked against another copy, under half of the missing clones reflect an unresolved V gene, and the others are unexplained. V and J calls and clone size are copied from that table; D and trimming were computed from the DNA. For this sample the table gives roughly 850,000 clones, of which 95% to 97% were detected only once. About 0.25% of the sample is in the top ten clones.

CD8 naive samples were CD45RO-negative cells positively selected for CCR7, giving a CD45RA+CCR7+ population that excluded TemRA cells. Donors were healthy HIV-negative adults with no recently reported acute infections or vaccinations. All donors were Caucasian adults living in Nashville, Tennessee, USA. Blood was collected by leukapheresis, and PBMCs were isolated by Ficoll-Histopaque density gradient centrifugation and then cryopreserved in liquid nitrogen vapor phase. Analytical flow cytometry was used to check the purity and quantity of every magnetically sorted T cell population. From each sorted fraction, genomic DNA was isolated and quantified by UV absorbance on a Nanodrop 2000c. About this clone itself: Its antigen specificity is not known. No base quality values were provided; no much bigger clone lies one nucleotide off.

The sequence came from a man in his thirties or forties in good health. The sequenced sample consisted of naive CD8+ T cells sorted from blood. According to the study, the label for this sample's cell subset or site signals: CD45RA+CCR7+. The V and J genes are TRBV7-3 and TRBJ1-5; the D gene cannot be named for sure. Here is the DNA: TGTGCCAGCAGCTTAGTCGGGAATAGCAATCAGCCCCAGCATTTT. The resulting protein is CASSLVGNSNQPQHF.